This T cell receptor (beta chain) was identified during a study of blood T cells in healthy people across ages. The study's findings and limits: Researchers said unsorted PBMCs prevented a conclusive naive versus antigen-experienced comparison.

A sample-barcoded 5' primer and a J-beta primer mix were used in a second PCR of roughly 6 to 12 cycles. TCRdb re-called the 5' RACE reads with MiXCR, one entry per CDR3 protein. This table has about 1.5 million distinct CDR3 sequences, about 45% appearing once. Worth noting for this clonotype: Antigen unknown.

Extraction yielded at least 6 micrograms of total RNA per sample. The CDR3 runs to 16 residues. V shed 1 base and J shed 0 bases, with 12 bases lying between them. Germline loops: CDR1 SEHNR, CDR2 FQNEAQ (reference sequence). The chain recombines TRBV7-9 with TRBJ2-5; no clear D gene. The sample was blood. This receptor was obtained from a woman in her late teens or twenties in good health. As DNA, the CDR3 is TGTGCCAGCAGCTTAGGTTATGGCTCCTACCAAGAGACCCAGTACTTC. Amino acid sequence: CASSLGYGSYQETQYF.